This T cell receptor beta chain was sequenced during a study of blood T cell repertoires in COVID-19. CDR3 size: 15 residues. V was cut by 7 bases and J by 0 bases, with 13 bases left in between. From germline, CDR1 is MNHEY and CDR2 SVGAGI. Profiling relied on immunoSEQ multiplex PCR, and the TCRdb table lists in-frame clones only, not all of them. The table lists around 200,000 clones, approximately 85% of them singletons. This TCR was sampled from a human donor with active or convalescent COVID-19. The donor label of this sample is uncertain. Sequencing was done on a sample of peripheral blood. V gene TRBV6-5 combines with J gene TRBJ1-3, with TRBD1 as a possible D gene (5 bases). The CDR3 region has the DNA TGTGCCAGCATTTTACAGGTCGGCTCTGGAAACACCATATATTTT. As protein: CASILQVGSGNTIYF.